These T cell receptor beta chains were read from a single sample in a study of blood T cell repertoires in COVID-19. Assay: immunoSEQ multiplex PCR; the TCRdb copy retains only in-frame clones and omits some. Here the sample spans almost 400,000 clones, roughly 90% being singletons. The specimen was PBMCs or T cells enriched from blood (not recorded which). Source of these receptors: a woman aged 30 to 39 with acute COVID-19. The CDR3 runs from the conserved cysteine through the conserved F or W. The order of the fields is V gene, J gene, clone size, D gene, CDR3 DNA, CDR3 protein. A D gene is named only where the DNA matches it firmly. The size field is filled for only some rows; it gives once, few, many or a size class.

TRBV18	TRBJ1-2	NA	NA	TGTGCCAGCTCACCGGGGGGTTTTCGCTATGGCTACACCTTC	CASSPGGFRYGYTF
TRBV7-2	TRBJ1-3	NA	NA	TGTGCCAGCAGCTTAGAATCCTTTTTATGGACAGCAGGAAACACCATATATTTT	CASSLESFLWTAGNTIYF
TRBV7-8	TRBJ2-7	few	TRBD1	TGTGCCAGCAGCCCCCGGGGACAGGGGATCGGCGAGCAGTACTTC	CASSPRGQGIGEQYF
TRBV3-1/TRBV3-2	TRBJ2-4	NA	NA	TGTGCCAGCAGCCAAGTGCGGGGGCCGGTGTACTTC	CASSQVRGPVYF
TRBV7-2	TRBJ1-1	NA	NA	TGTGCCAGCAGCTTAGGACAGTCCGCCACTGAAGCTTTCTTT	CASSLGQSATEAFF
TRBV10-3	TRBJ2-1	NA	NA	TGTGCCATCAGTGAGGGCGGGGAGAGATACAATGAGCAGTTCTTC	CAISEGGERYNEQFF
TRBV28	TRBJ1-1	NA	TRBD1	TGTGCCAGCAGTTTTGGGGCAGGGGGCATCAACACTGAAGCTTTCTTT	CASSFGAGGINTEAFF
TRBV2	TRBJ1-2	NA	TRBD1	TGTGCCAGCAGACTACAGGGGGCGCTCCCTAACTATGGCTACACCTTC	CASRLQGALPNYGYTF
TRBV4-1	TRBJ1-3	once	NA	TGCGCCACCAGCCCGCCGGGAGGATCCGGAAACACCATATATTTT	CATSPPGGSGNTIYF
TRBV24-1	TRBJ2-3	NA	NA	TGTGCCACCTCCTTCGAGAGCACAGATACGCAGTATTTT	CATSFESTDTQYF
TRBV25-1	TRBJ2-1	NA	TRBD2	TGTGCCAGCAGTGATTATTGGACTAGCGGAACATACAATGAGCAGTTCTTC	CASSDYWTSGTYNEQFF
TRBV7-9	TRBJ2-1	NA	TRBD2	TGTGCCAGCACCGGTTTCCCTGGTAGCGGGGTGTTAAATGAGCAGTTCTTC	CASTGFPGSGVLNEQFF
TRBV28	TRBJ1-2	NA	NA	TGTGCCAGCAGCGGCGTAGGGGTATGGTATGGCTACACCTTC	CASSGVGVWYGYTF
TRBV12-3/TRBV12-4	TRBJ2-7	NA	TRBD1	TGTGCCAGCAGCAACAGGGGCCACGAGCAGTACTTC	CASSNRGHEQYF
TRBV5-6	TRBJ2-7	few	TRBD1	TGTGCCAGCAGCCCGGGACAGGATCTCTACGAGCAGTACTTC	CASSPGQDLYEQYF
TRBV20-1	TRBJ2-1	once	NA	TGCAGTGCTATTCCCGATGAGCAGTTCTTC	CSAIPDEQFF
TRBV4-1	TRBJ2-7	NA	NA	TGCGCCAGCAAGGGGACTGACTCCTACGAGCAGTACTTC	CASKGTDSYEQYF
TRBV24-1	TRBJ1-1	NA	NA	TGTGCCACCATCGATTTCCGGGGTGAAGCTTTCTTT	CATIDFRGEAFF
TRBV7-2	TRBJ1-3	NA	NA	TGTGCCAGCAGCTTAGGGCGCTCAGGGTCTGGAAACACCATATATTTT	CASSLGRSGSGNTIYF
TRBV5-8	TRBJ2-7	NA	NA	TGTGCCAGCAGCTTTTCGTCCTACGAGCAGTACTTC	CASSFSSYEQYF
TRBV7-2	TRBJ2-7	NA	NA	TGTGCCAGCAGCTTAGGTAGCGGAACCCCCTCCTACGAGCAGTACTTC	CASSLGSGTPSYEQYF
TRBV6-5	TRBJ1-4	NA	NA	TGTGCCAGCAGTGACTCTTCGGCAACTAATGAAAAACTGTTTTTT	CASSDSSATNEKLFF
TRBV5-1	TRBJ1-1	NA	NA	TGCGCCAGCAGCTCGACAGGCCCGAGGGACACTGAAGCTTTCTTT	CASSSTGPRDTEAFF
TRBV20-1	TRBJ1-3	NA	NA	TGCAGTGCTAGTGGTGGGCAGATCGAAGGAAACACCATATATTTT	CSASGGQIEGNTIYF
TRBV6-5	TRBJ1-2	NA	NA	TGTGCCAGCAGTTACTCGGGATCAGGGGTAGGGTATGGCTACACCTTC	CASSYSGSGVGYGYTF
TRBV2	TRBJ1-2	NA	NA	TGTGCCAGCAGAGGAACAGGGAGCTATGGCTACACCTTC	CASRGTGSYGYTF